This T cell receptor (beta chain) was identified during a study of early T cells in non-severe SARS-CoV-2 infection. The CDR3 totals 13 residues. Per the germline V gene, CDR1 is MNHNS and CDR2 is SASEGT. J was trimmed by 5 bases and V by 5 bases; bases with no gene match: 5. Unique molecular identifiers were added to individual cDNA molecules. Using its own MiXCR run on the 5' RACE reads, TCRdb lists one record per CDR3 protein. The sample has tens of thousands of distinct CDR3 sequences; around 10% are singletons. Many counts were recorded for this clonotype. The source material was whole blood, sampled at baseline. The chain carries TRBV6-1 and TRBJ1-1; the match to TRBD1 covers 7 bases. The receptor was isolated from an adult who was a healthcare worker with PCR-confirmed SARS-CoV-2 infection or an uninfected control (not recorded which). In DNA, the CDR3 is TGTGCCAGCAGTAAACAGGGGCGGACTGAAGCTTTCTTT. This gives the protein CASSKQGRTEAFF.